This T cell receptor (beta chain) was documented in a study of CD8+ T cells in alopecia areata. Following RNA extraction, reverse transcription yielded cDNA that acted as the sequencing template. This table comes from immunoSEQ multiplex PCR, and its TCRdb copy is limited to in-frame clones, with some not included. The sample shows roughly 190,000 clones, roughly three fifths of them seen only once. Treatment in this sample: oral pan-JAK inhibitor, 5-10 mg twice daily. Peripheral blood samples and lesional scalp punch biopsies were obtained from alopecia areata patients. The CDR3 has 11 residues. The V end was cut by 3 bases, the J end by 10 bases, with 7 bases between. Germline CDR1 and CDR2: GTSNPN and SVGIG (reference sequence).

This sequence joins TRBV30 and TRBJ1-6; D unresolved. Sequences were derived from CD4+ T cells sorted from blood, sampled at week 4, from a patient treated with tofacitinib. The receptor comes from a human donor with alopecia areata. The CDR3 bases are TGTGCCTGGAGCTCGGAATCACCCCTCCACTTT. This sequence encodes CAWSSESPLHF. Filled out from reference TRBV30 and TRBJ1-6, the complete variable domain reads SQTIHQWPATLVQPVGSPLSLECTVEGTSNPNLYWYRQAAGRGLQLLFYSVGIGQISSEVPQNLSASRPQDRQFILSSKKLLLSDSGFYLCAWSSESPLHFGNGTRLTVT.